This entry concerns a single TCR beta chain. The data originate from a study of early T cells in non-severe SARS-CoV-2 infection. Study-level information: The chains were unpaired, and the sequenced material was bulk RNA from unsorted whole blood.

TCRdb recomputed calls from the 5' RACE reads with MiXCR, one row per CDR3 protein. The table includes over 80,000 distinct CDR3 sequences, 10% to 15% detected once. This CDR3 is built from 16 residues. V gave up 3 bases and J gave up 1 base; unmatched junction bases: 3. The origin of this receptor is an adult who was a healthcare worker with PCR-confirmed SARS-CoV-2 infection or an uninfected control (not recorded which). The V and J genes are TRBV12-3 or TRBV12-4 and TRBJ2-1; TRBD2 matches at 10 bases. Sequences were derived from whole blood, sampled at baseline. In DNA form, the CDR3 reads TGTGCCAGCAGTTTCATAGCGGGGGGTTCCTACAATGAGCAGTTCTTC. Translated, it gives CASSFIAGGSYNEQFF.